Included here is one TCR beta chain sequence, with context. What it binds is not known. The CDR3 spans 15 residues. The V segment lost 1 base and the J segment 7 bases; nucleotides outside the gene matches: 2. Germline lookup yields CDR1 MNHNS and CDR2 SASEGT. The PCR employed 60 Vbeta primers together with 13 Jbeta primers. The assay was immunoSEQ multiplex PCR, and TCRdb's table has in-frame clones only and misses some. This sample has about 150,000 clones, with approximately 79% found just once. The data originate from a study of cytomegalovirus exposure and HLA in healthy donors. Whole-study findings and limits: Researchers counted 164 TCR beta chains as cytomegalovirus-associated.

Those who donated were healthy bone marrow donors. The chain combines TRBV6-1 with TRBJ2-1, with 12 bases fitting TRBD2. This TCR derives from a woman aged 50 to 60 in good health and CMV-seropositive. What was sequenced was PBMCs. CDR3 region: CASSEVTSGGNEQFF. In nucleotides, the CDR3 is TGTGCCAGCAGTGAAGTAACTAGCGGGGGGAATGAGCAGTTCTTC.